This TCR beta chain was found in a study of cytomegalovirus exposure and HLA in healthy donors. The primer mix had 60 Vbeta and 13 Jbeta primers. Clones were read by immunoSEQ multiplex PCR, and TCRdb kept only the in-frame ones, dropping some. There are more than 90,000 clones in the sample; around four fifths occur only once, and approximately 4% lies in the top ten. General study findings and limits: Indistinguishable V segments such as TRBV6-2 and TRBV6-3 were excluded. Earlier analysis looked at TCR beta V segments, and most were productive about 90% or about 30% of the time.

The CDR3 consists of 16 residues. The J segment lost 6 bases and the V segment lost 4 bases, leaving 13 bases of the junction unmatched. Germline CDR1 is MGHRA and CDR2 is YSYEKL. Regarding this clone: The antigen is unknown.

This sequence joins TRBV4-1 and TRBJ2-3; TRBD2 agrees at 7 bases. This TCR was recovered from a woman aged 40-49 years in good health and CMV-seropositive. Sequenced input: PBMCs. This chain's CDR3 is CASSLTSSGNSDTQYF. CDR3 in DNA: TGCGCCAGCAGCCTCACGTCCAGCGGGAATTCGGATACGCAGTATTTT.